These 21 T cell receptor beta chains were all obtained from the same sample, sequenced in a study of vaccination and CD4 T cells after COVID-19. Oncomine TCR Beta short-read sequencing was applied to DNA from cultured CD4+ T cells. One entry per CDR3 protein results from TCRdb running MiXCR on the PCR reads. The table shows 8,500 to 10,000 distinct CDR3 sequences, with 23% occurring only once. As to treatment: approximately 10-day PBMC culture with coronavirus spike peptide pools or control peptides (ViraFEST assay). These receptors have no known antigen. Sequencing input: cultured CD4+ T cells from blood. All receptors derive from a human donor with COVID-19.

The chain employs TRBV24-1 and TRBJ1-1; no clear D gene. The CDR3 sequence is 12 residues long. Trimming pared 5 bases from V and 2 bases from J, leaving 5 bases between. Germline V gene sequence: CDR1 KGHDR, CDR2 SFDVKD. The CDR3 DNA reads TGTGCCACCAGTGTCGATAACACTGAAGCTTTCTTT. As protein: CATSVDNTEAFF.

This clonotype occurred a few times. The chain carries TRBV11-2 and TRBJ2-3; 10 bases are a match to TRBD2. Germline loops: CDR1 SGHAT, CDR2 FQNNGV. The CDR3 extends over 17 amino acids. V lost 1 base, J lost 4 bases, and 8 bases stayed unmatched. CDR3 nucleotide sequence: TGTGCCAGCAGCTTAGTTCCCAGCGGGGGGGCCTCAGATACGCAGTATTTT. Protein product: CASSLVPSGGASDTQYF.

This clonotype is large (0.1 to 1%) within its sample. The V call is TRBV2, the J call TRBJ2-2, with 8 positions matching TRBD2. CDR1 and CDR2 from the germline V gene are SNHLY and FYNNEI. This CDR3 contains 18 residues. V shed 2 bases, J shed 6 bases, and the junction held 14 bases outside the gene matches. CDR3: CASSETRVAGGAAGELFF. CDR3 bases: TGTGCCAGCAGTGAAACTCGAGTCGCGGGGGGCGCAGCCGGGGAGCTGTTTTTT.

The chain joins TRBV6-5 to TRBJ2-1, with a possible D match to TRBD1 (5 bases). The V gene lost 4 bases and the J gene lost 7 bases, with 17 bases spanning the gap. The germline CDR1 and CDR2 sequences are MNHEY and SVGAGI. The CDR3 contains 15 residues. In DNA, the CDR3 is TGTGCCAGCAGTTTGGGCCCCGGCAGGGCGAATGAGCAGTTCTTC. As protein: CASSLGPGRANEQFF.

This clonotype was detected once. J is TRBJ2-7 and V is TRBV11-2, with D perhaps matching TRBD1 or TRBD2 (6 bases each). Trimming shortened V by 3 bases and J by 4 bases, and 16 bases separated the two germline ends. Per the germline V gene, CDR1 is SGHAT and CDR2 is FQNNGV. The length of the CDR3 is 15 residues. The CDR3 sequence is CASSFEGGIKYEQYF. The CDR3 nucleotides read TGTGCCAGCAGCTTTGAGGGGGGTATCAAATACGAGCAGTACTTC.

This clonotype has more than one count but fewer than ten. The V gene is TRBV28, the J gene TRBJ2-7; TRBD2 might be the D (5 bases). The germline V and J ends were trimmed by 5 bases and 0 bases, with 17 bases remaining between them. In germline, CDR1 is MDHEN, CDR2 SYDVKM. This CDR3 has 16 amino acids. The CDR3 spells CASSPLGSASSYEQYF. CDR3 nucleotides: TGTGCCAGCAGTCCCCTTGGTAGCGCGAGCTCCTACGAGCAGTACTTC.

The J gene is TRBJ2-3, the V gene TRBV12-3 or TRBV12-4; 12 positions agree with TRBD2. There are 18 residues in the CDR3. The J segment lost 1 base and the V segment lost 1 base, leaving 6 bases of the junction unmatched. DNA of the CDR3: TGTGCCAGCAGTTTAGGACTAGCGGGGGCCTTCCGCACAGATACGCAGTATTTT. Its protein is CASSLGLAGAFRTDTQYF.

J is TRBJ2-7 and V is TRBV21-1; the table's D gene call, TRBD2, was not cross checked with the DNA. TRBV21-1 is a recognized pseudogene. The CDR3 covers 14 residues. The DNA for the CDR3 is TGTGCCAGCAGCAATCTGCGGGGCTCCTACGAGCAGTACTTC. Protein: CASSNLRGSYEQYF.

By sample share, this clonotype is medium-sized. The rearrangement links TRBV20-1 to TRBJ1-6; D perhaps matches TRBD1 (5 bases). The CDR3 extends over 13 amino acids. V lost 2 bases to trimming and J lost 8 bases, with 10 bases between them. Germline V gives CDR1 DFQATT, CDR2 SNEGSKA (reference sequence). CDR3 coding DNA: TGCAGTGCTAGAAACCAGGGTGATTCACCCCTCCACTTT. Protein product: CSARNQGDSPLHF.

This clonotype has a handful of counts. The chain joins TRBV5-1 to TRBJ2-1, with 10 bases identical to TRBD2. CDR3 length equals 15 residues. Germline trimming cut 4 bases from V and 5 bases from J; bases unmatched to any gene: 6. Germline V lookup: CDR1 SGHRS, CDR2 YFSETQ. The CDR3 reads CASSASGGSHNEQFF. The CDR3 DNA reads TGCGCCAGCAGCGCTAGCGGGGGAAGCCACAATGAGCAGTTCTTC.

The V gene is TRBV20-1, the J gene TRBJ1-5; 11 nucleotides match TRBD1. Per the germline V gene, CDR1 is DFQATT and CDR2 is SNEGSKA (reference sequence). There are 20 residues in the CDR3. The junction had 20 bases not matched to a gene; V was cut back by 3 bases and J by 4 bases. Here the CDR3 reads CSARGLQVVGTGGFNQPQHF. CDR3 DNA sequence: TGCAGTGCTAGGGGCCTACAGGTCGTGGGGACAGGGGGTTTTAATCAGCCCCAGCATTTT.

The genes are TRBV28 and TRBJ2-6; TRBD1 matches at 9 bases. The CDR3 is made up of 18 amino acids. V was pared by 3 bases and J by 0 bases, with 6 bases of the junction left unmatched. CDR1 MDHEN and CDR2 SYDVKM come from the germline V gene. CDR3 sequence reads: CASSFRTGALSGANVLTF. CDR3 DNA: TGTGCCAGCAGTTTTCGGACAGGGGCTCTCTCTGGGGCCAACGTCCTGACTTTC.

The V gene is TRBV6-1, the J gene TRBJ1-1, with D tentatively TRBD1 (5 bases). CDR3 length equals 15 residues. Trimming removed 7 bases from V and 0 bases from J, with 15 bases in between. CDR1 and CDR2 (germline): MNHNS, SASEGT. Here the CDR3 reads CASTLSGVMNTEAFF. DNA of the CDR3: TGTGCCAGCACCCTATCGGGGGTCATGAACACTGAAGCTTTCTTT.

J is TRBJ1-1 and V is TRBV2; TRBD1 agrees at 8 bases. Per germline, CDR1 SNHLY and CDR2 FYNNEI. CDR3 length: 14 amino acids. The J segment lost 4 bases and the V segment lost 8 bases, leaving 9 bases of the junction unmatched. CDR3 residues: CASGKDRGSTEAFF. Written as DNA, the CDR3 is TGTGCCAGCGGGAAAGACAGGGGATCCACTGAAGCTTTCTTT.

This clonotype was found a few times. The chain has TRBV29-1 and TRBJ2-3, with D maybe TRBD2 (6 bases). V shed 6 bases and J shed 5 bases, with 15 bases lying between them. The CDR3 is 13 residues long. Germline loops: CDR1 SQVTM, CDR2 ANQGSEA. The CDR3 sequence is CSVKSLGGDTQYF. Written as DNA, the CDR3 is TGCAGCGTAAAGTCCCTGGGGGGAGATACGCAGTATTTT.

Relative to its sample, this clonotype is medium-sized. This chain uses TRBV6-5 with TRBJ1-2; D unresolved. Trimming took off 4 bases at V and 0 bases at J, with 12 bases between the two ends. Germline CDR1 and CDR2: MNHEY and SVGAGI. The CDR3 has 15 amino acids. CDR3 sequence reads: CASSSLGGPNYGYTF. The CDR3, as DNA: TGTGCCAGCAGTTCATTGGGCGGACCTAACTATGGCTACACCTTC.

This clonotype turned up a few times. V gene TRBV19 combines with J gene TRBJ1-5; D gene ambiguous. CDR1 and CDR2 from the germline V gene are LNHDA and SQIVND (reference sequence). V was trimmed by 1 base and J by 6 bases, leaving 7 bases between them. The CDR3 has 13 amino acids. For the CDR3, the DNA is TGTGCCAGTAGTATAGTCGGGATTCAGCCCCAGCATTTT. Its translation is CASSIVGIQPQHF.

This clonotype was detected only a few times. The chain links TRBV6-5 to TRBJ2-7; 7 bases align to TRBD2. Germline-derived CDR1 and CDR2 are MNHEY and SVGAGI. This CDR3 spans 15 amino acids. The J segment lost 3 bases and the V segment lost 0 bases, leaving 5 bases of the junction unmatched. In DNA form, the CDR3 reads TGTGCCAGCAGTTACTCCGACGGGGGGTACTACGAGCAGTACTTC. Amino acid sequence: CASSYSDGGYYEQYF.

V gene TRBV6-1 combines with J gene TRBJ1-1; D is uncertain. The germline gives CDR1 MNHNS, CDR2 SASEGT. The CDR3 extends over 15 amino acids. Trimming stripped 4 bases from V and 1 base from J, with 13 bases between. For the CDR3, the DNA is TGTGCCAGCAGTGGGTTTGTTCAGCCGAACACTGAAGCTTTCTTT. Encoded protein: CASSGFVQPNTEAFF.

This clonotype is deemed medium-sized. This chain connects TRBV7-2 to TRBJ1-2; 8 positions agree with TRBD1. CDR1 is SGHTA and CDR2 is FQGNSA in the germline V gene. V trimming: 3 bases; J trimming: 2 bases; junction bases outside the gene matches: 5. The CDR3 is made up of 15 amino acids. The chain's CDR3 is CASSFPTGGNYGYTF. CDR3 coding DNA: TGTGCCAGCAGCTTTCCAACAGGGGGGAACTATGGCTACACCTTC. The full variable domain, with the rest looked up from reference TRBV7-2 and TRBJ1-2, is GAGVSQSPSNKVTEKGKDVELRCDPISGHTALYWYRQSLGQGLEFLIYFQGNSAPDKSGLPSDRFSAERTGGSVSTLTIQRTQQEDSAVYLCASSFPTGGNYGYTFGSGTRLTVV.

By share, this clonotype counts as medium-sized. The chain uses TRBV6-1 and TRBJ1-2; no reliable D call. This CDR3 is built from 13 residues. The germline gives CDR1 MNHNS, CDR2 SASEGT. The V end was cut by 10 bases, the J end by 8 bases, with 20 bases between. This CDR3 is CATSRAGGEGYTF. CDR3 DNA: TGTGCCACCTCGCGGGCAGGCGGGGAAGGCTACACCTTC.